Below, one T cell receptor (beta chain) is given with its context. The target antigen is unknown. V gave up 5 bases and J gave up 4 bases; unmatched junction bases: 6. Germline CDR1 SEHNR, CDR2 FQNEAQ (reference sequence). This CDR3 is built from 14 residues. The data originate from a study of CD8 T cells in ankylosing spondylitis. Overall study results and limits: Disease-linked clones reportedly concentrated significantly in matched ankylosing spondylitis synovial fluid. A number of the motif variants had already been described in reactive arthritis synovial fluid and blood. A motif in TCR beta, a set of roughly eight highly homologous variants, appeared characteristic of ankylosing spondylitis blood.

Molecular-barcoded quantitative 5'-RACE produced these TCR beta libraries. TCRdb used MiXCR to reprocess the 5' RACE reads, holding one entry per CDR3 protein. This table has roughly 120,000 distinct CDR3 sequences, over 6% appearing once. The sample comprised blood, either unsorted or a sorted T cell fraction (not recorded which). The sequence derives from a male donor with ankylosing spondylitis or in good health (not recorded which). The chain links TRBV7-9 to TRBJ1-2; 8 positions match TRBD1. The chain's CDR3 is CASSARQGSYGYTF. The CDR3 nucleotides read TGTGCCAGCAGCGCTCGACAGGGGAGCTATGGCTACACCTTC.